This T cell receptor (beta chain) stems from a study of blood T cell repertoires in COVID-19. A single count supports this clone. TCRdb keeps only in-frame clones here, not all; method: immunoSEQ multiplex PCR. The sample includes a few hundred thousand clones, roughly nine tenths of them seen just once. Participant reports of clinical history set cohort assignment. The germline V gene encodes CDR1 DFQATT and CDR2 SNEGSKA (reference sequence). This CDR3 region has 11 residues. This TCR was sampled from a man aged 30 to 45 who had recovered from COVID-19. The sequencing sample was made of PBMCs or T cells enriched from blood (not recorded which). V usage is TRBV20-1 and J usage is TRBJ2-3; TRBD1 is a possible D gene (5 bases). CDR3 DNA sequence: TGCAGCGCTGGACATTTAGATACGCAGTATTTT. This gives the protein CSAGHLDTQYF.